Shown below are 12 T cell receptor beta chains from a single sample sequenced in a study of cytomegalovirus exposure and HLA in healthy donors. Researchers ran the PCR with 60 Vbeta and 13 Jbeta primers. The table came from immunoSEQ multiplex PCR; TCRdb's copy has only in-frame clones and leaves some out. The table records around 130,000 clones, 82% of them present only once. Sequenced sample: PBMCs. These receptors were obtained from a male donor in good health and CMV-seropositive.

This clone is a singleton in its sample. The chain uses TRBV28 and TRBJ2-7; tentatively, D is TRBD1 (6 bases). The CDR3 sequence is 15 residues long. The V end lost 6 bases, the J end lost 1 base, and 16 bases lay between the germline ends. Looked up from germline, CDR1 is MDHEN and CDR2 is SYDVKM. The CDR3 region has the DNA TGTGCCAGCAGACCACAGGGAAAGGTATCCTACGAGCAGTACTTC. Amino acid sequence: CASRPQGKVSYEQYF. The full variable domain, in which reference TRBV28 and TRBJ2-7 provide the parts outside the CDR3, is DVKVTQSSRYLVKRTGEKVFLECVQDMDHENMFWYRQDPGLGLRLIYFSYDVKMKEKGDIPEGYSVSREKKERFSLILESASTNQTSMYLCASRPQGKVSYEQYFGPGTRLTVT.

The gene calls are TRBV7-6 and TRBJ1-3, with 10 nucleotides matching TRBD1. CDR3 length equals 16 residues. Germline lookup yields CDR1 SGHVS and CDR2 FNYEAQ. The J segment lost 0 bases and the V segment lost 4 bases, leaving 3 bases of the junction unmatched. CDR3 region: CASSSTGGRSGNTIYF. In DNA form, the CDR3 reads TGTGCCAGCAGCTCGACAGGGGGCCGCTCTGGAAACACCATATATTTT.

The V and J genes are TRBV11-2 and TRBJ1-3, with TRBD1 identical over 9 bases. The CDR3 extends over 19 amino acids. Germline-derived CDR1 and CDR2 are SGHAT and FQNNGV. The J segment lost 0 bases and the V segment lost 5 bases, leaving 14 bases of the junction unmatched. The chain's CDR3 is CASSPSIRRTGDSGNTIYF. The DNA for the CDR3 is TGTGCCAGCAGCCCTAGTATTCGGCGGACAGGGGACTCTGGAAACACCATATATTTT.

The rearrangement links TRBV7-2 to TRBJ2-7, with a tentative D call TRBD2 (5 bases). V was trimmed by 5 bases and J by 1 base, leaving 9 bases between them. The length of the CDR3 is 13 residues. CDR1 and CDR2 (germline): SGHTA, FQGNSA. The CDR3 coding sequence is TGTGCCAGCAGCCCCCCGGGGTCCTACGAGCAGTACTTC. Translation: CASSPPGSYEQYF.

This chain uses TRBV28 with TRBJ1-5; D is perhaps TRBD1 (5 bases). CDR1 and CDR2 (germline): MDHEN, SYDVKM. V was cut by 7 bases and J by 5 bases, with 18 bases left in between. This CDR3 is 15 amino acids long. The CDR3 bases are TGTGCCAGCAACATCGGGGGGGTGGGCCATCAGCCCCAGCATTTT. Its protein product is CASNIGGVGHQPQHF.

CDR3 coding DNA: TGCAGTGCAGGACTAGCGGAAAGGCAGTACTTC. Its translation: CSAGLAERQYF. The rearrangement joins TRBV20-1 to TRBJ2-7, with 10 bases that match TRBD2. Trimming took 6 bases from V and 9 from J; bases not matched to a gene: 5. The CDR3 extends over 11 amino acids. In germline, CDR1 is DFQATT, CDR2 SNEGSKA (reference sequence).

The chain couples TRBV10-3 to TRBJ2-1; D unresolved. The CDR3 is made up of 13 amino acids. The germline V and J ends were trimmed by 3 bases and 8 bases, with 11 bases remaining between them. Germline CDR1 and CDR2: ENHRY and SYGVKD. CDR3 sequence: CAISDVTADEQFF. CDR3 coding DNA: TGTGCCATCAGTGACGTAACAGCCGATGAGCAGTTCTTC.

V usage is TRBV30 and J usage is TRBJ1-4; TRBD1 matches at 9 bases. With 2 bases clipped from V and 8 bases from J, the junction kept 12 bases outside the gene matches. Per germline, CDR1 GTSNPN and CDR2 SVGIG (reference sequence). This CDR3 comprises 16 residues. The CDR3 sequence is CAWSIGQGFRGEKLFF. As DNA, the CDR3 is TGTGCCTGGAGTATAGGACAGGGGTTTCGTGGCGAAAAACTGTTTTTT.

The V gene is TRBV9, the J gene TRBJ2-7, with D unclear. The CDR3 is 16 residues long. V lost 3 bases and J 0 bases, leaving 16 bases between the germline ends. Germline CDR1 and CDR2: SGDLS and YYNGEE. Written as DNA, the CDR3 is TGTGCCAGCAGCGCGAACCTTGAGACGGGCTCCTACGAGCAGTACTTC. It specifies CASSANLETGSYEQYF.

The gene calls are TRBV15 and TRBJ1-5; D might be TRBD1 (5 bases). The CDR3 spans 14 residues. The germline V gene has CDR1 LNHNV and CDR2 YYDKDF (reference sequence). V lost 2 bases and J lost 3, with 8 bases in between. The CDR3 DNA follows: TGTGCCACCAGCAGACAAGGGGTCAATCAGCCCCAGCATTTT. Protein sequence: CATSRQGVNQPQHF.

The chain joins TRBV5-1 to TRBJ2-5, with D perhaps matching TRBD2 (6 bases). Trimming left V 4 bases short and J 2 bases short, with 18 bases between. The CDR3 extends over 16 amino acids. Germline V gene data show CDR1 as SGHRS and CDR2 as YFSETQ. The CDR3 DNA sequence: TGCGCCAGCAGCGTAGGGGTCGGCGGGGAGCAAGAGACCCAGTACTTC. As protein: CASSVGVGGEQETQYF.

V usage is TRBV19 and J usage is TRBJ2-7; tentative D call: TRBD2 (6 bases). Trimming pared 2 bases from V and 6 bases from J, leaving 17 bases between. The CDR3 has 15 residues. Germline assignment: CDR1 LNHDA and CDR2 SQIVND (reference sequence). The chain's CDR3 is CASSILAGSLSEQYF. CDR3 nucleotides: TGTGCCAGTAGTATACTCGCGGGAAGCCTGAGCGAGCAGTACTTC. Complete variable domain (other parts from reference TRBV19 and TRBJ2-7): DGGITQSPKYLFRKEGQNVTLSCEQNLNHDAMYWYRQDPGQGLRLIYYSQIVNDFQKGDIAEGYSVSREKKESFPLTVTSAQKNPTAFYLCASSILAGSLSEQYFGPGTRLTVT.